This T cell receptor (beta chain) was recovered during a study of vaccination and CD4 T cells after COVID-19. Treatment noted: roughly ten-day PBMC culture with coronavirus spike peptide pools or control peptides (ViraFEST assay). Spanning March to December 2020, the positive PCR dates came before US Alpha, Beta and Delta variants. This clonotype was found a few times. Its target is unknown. The Oncomine TCR Beta short-read assay sequenced DNA from cultured CD4+ T cells. TCRdb fed the PCR reads into MiXCR, producing one record per CDR3 protein. The sample has about 10,000 distinct CDR3 sequences; over 25% are singletons. The CDR3 contains 13 residues. Per germline, CDR1 SNHLY and CDR2 FYNNEI. The trim removed 8 bases at V and 5 bases at J, leaving 5 bases unmatched.

This specimen was CD4+ T cells from blood, cultured in vitro, taken after SARS-CoV-2 vaccination. This chain uses TRBV2 with TRBJ2-5; 10 nucleotides match TRBD2. The clonotype was recovered from a human donor who had recovered from COVID-19. The CDR3 is CASRAGGKETQYF. As DNA, the CDR3 is TGTGCCAGCCGAGCGGGGGGGAAGGAGACCCAGTACTTC.